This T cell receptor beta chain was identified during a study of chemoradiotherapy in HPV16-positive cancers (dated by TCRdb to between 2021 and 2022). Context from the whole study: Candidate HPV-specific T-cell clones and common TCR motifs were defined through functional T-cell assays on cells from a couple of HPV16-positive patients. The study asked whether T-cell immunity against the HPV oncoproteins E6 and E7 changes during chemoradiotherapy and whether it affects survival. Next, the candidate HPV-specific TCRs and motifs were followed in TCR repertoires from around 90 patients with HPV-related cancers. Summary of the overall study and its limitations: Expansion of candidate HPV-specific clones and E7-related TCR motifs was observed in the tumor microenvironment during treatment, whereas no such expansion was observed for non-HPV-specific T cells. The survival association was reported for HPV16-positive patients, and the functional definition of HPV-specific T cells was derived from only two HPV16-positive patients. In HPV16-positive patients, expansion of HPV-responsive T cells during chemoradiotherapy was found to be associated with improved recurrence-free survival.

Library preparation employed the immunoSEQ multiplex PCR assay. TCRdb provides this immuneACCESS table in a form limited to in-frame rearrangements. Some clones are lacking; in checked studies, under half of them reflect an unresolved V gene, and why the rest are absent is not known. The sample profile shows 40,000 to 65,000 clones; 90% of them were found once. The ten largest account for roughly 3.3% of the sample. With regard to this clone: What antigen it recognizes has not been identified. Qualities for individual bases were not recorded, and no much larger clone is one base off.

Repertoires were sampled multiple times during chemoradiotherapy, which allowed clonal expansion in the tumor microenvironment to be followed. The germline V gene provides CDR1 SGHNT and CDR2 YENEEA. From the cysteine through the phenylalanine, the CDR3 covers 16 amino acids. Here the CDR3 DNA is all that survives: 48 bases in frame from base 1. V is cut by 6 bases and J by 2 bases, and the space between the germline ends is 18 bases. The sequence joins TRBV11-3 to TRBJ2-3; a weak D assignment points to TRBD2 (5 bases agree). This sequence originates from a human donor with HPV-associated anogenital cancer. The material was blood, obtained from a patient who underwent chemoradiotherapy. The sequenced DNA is TGTGCCAGCAGTCCCCAAACCCCCGGGGACACAGATACGCAGTATTTT. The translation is CASSPQTPGDTDTQYF.